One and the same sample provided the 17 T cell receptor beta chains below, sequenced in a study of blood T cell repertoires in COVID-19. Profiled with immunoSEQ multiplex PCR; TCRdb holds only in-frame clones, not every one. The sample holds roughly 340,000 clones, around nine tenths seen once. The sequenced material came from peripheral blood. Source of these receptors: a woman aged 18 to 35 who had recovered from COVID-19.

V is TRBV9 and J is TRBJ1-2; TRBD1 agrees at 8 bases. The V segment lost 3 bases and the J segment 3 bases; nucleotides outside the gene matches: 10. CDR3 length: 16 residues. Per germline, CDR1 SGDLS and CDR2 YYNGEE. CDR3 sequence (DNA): TGTGCCAGCAGCGGGGGACAGGACACCCTTTACTATGGCTACACCTTC. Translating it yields CASSGGQDTLYYGYTF. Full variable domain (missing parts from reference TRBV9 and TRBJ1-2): DSGVTQTPKHLITATGQRVTLRCSPRSGDLSVYWYQQSLDQGLQFLIQYYNGEERAKGNILERFSAQQFPDLHSELNLSSLELGDSALYFCASSGGQDTLYYGYTFGSGTRLTVV.

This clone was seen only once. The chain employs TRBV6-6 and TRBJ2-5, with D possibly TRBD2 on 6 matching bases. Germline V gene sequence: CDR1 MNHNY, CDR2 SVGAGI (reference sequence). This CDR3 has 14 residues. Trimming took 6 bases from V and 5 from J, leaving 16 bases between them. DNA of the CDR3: TGTGCCAGCAGGCCAGGAGGGAGCAGCGAGACCCAGTACTTC. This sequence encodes CASRPGGSSETQYF.

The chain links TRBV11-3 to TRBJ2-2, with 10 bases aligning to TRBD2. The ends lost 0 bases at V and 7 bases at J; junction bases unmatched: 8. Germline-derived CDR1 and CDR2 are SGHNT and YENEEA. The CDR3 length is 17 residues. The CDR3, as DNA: TGTGCCAGCAGCTTAGATTCTAGCGGGAGTGGTGGCGGGGAGCTGTTTTTT. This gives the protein CASSLDSSGSGGGELFF.

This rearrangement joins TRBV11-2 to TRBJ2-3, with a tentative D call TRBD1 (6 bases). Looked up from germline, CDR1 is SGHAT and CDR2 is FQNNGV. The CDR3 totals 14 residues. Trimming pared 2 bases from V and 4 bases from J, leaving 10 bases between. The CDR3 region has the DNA TGTGCCAGCAGCTTAAGGCCAGGGGCAGATACGCAGTATTTT. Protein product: CASSLRPGADTQYF.

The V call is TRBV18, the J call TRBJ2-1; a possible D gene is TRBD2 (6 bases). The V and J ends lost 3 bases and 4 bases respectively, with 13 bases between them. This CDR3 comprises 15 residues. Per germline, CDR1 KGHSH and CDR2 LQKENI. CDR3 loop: CASSPGGAGYNEQFF. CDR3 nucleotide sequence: TGTGCCAGCTCACCGGGCGGCGCGGGGTACAATGAGCAGTTCTTC.

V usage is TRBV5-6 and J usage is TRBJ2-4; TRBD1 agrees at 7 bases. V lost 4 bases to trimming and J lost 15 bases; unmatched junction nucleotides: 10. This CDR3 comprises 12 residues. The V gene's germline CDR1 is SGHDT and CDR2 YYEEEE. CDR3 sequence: CASSRPGTDRYF. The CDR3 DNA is TGTGCCAGCAGCCGCCCCGGGACAGATCGGTACTTC.

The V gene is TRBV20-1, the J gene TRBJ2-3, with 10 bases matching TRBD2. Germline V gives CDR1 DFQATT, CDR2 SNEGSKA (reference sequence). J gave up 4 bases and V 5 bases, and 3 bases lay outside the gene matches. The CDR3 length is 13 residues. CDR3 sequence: CSAGGLAADTQYF. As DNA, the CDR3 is TGCAGTGCTGGTGGACTAGCGGCAGATACGCAGTATTTT.

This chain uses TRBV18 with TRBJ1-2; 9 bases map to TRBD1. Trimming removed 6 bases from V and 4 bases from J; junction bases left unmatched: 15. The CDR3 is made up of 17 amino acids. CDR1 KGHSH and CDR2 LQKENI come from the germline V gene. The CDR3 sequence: CASSPVPGDRGVYGYTF. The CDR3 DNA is TGTGCCAGCTCCCCAGTCCCCGGCGACAGGGGGGTCTATGGCTACACCTTC.

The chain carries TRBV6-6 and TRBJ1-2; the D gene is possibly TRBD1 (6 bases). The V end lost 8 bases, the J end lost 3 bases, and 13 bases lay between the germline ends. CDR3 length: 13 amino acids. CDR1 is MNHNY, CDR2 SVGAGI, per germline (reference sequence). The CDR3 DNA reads TGTGCCAGCCTTGGGGGGGCCGACTATGGCTACACCTTC. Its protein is CASLGGADYGYTF.

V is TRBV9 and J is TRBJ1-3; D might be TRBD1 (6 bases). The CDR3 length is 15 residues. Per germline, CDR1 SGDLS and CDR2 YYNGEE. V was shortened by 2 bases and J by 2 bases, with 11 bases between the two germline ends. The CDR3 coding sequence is TGTGCCAGCAGCGTCGGGGGGCAGCCTGGAAACACCATATATTTT. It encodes CASSVGGQPGNTIYF. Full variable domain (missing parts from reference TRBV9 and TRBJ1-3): DSGVTQTPKHLITATGQRVTLRCSPRSGDLSVYWYQQSLDQGLQFLIQYYNGEERAKGNILERFSAQQFPDLHSELNLSSLELGDSALYFCASSVGGQPGNTIYFGEGSWLTVV.

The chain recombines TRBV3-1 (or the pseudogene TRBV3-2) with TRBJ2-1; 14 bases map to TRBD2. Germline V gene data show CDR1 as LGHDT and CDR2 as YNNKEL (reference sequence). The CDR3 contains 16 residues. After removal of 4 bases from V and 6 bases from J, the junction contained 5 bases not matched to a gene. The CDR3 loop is CASSPRLAGGGNEQFF. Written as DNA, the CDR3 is TGTGCCAGCAGCCCCCGACTAGCGGGAGGGGGCAATGAGCAGTTCTTC.

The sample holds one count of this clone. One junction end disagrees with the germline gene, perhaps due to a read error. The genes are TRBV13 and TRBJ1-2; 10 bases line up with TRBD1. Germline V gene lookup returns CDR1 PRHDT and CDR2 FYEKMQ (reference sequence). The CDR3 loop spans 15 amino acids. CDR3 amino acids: CASSSTTGTGANMFF. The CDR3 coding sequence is TGTGCCAGCAGCTCTACAACCGGGACAGGGGCCAACATGTTCTTC.

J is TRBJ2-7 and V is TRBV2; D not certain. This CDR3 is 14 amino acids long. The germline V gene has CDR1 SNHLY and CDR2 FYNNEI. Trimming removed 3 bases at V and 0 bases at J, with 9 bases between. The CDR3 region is CASSEPYSSYEQYV. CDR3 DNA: TGTGCCAGCAGTGAGCCCTATAGCTCCTACGAGCAGTACGTC.

CDR3 coding DNA: TGTGCCAGCCGGGACATTACGAACACCGGGGAGCTGTTTTTT. Amino acid sequence: CASRDITNTGELFF. The chain uses TRBV6-6 and TRBJ2-2; D might be TRBD1 (6 bases). Looked up from germline, CDR1 is MNHNY and CDR2 is SVGAGI (reference sequence). V shed 8 bases and J shed 0 bases, with 10 bases lying between them. The CDR3 runs to 14 residues.

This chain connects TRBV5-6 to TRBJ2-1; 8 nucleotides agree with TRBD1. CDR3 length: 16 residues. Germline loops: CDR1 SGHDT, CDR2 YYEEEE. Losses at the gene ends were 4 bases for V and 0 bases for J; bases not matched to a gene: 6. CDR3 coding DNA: TGTGCCAGCAGCCCACGACAGGGGAGCTCCTACAATGAGCAGTTCTTC. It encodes CASSPRQGSSYNEQFF.

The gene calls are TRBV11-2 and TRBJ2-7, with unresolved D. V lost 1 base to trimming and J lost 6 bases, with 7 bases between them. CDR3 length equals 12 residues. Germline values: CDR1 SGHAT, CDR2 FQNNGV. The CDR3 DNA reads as TGTGCCAGCAGCTTAGGTACAAGCGAGCAGTACGTC. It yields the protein CASSLGTSEQYV.

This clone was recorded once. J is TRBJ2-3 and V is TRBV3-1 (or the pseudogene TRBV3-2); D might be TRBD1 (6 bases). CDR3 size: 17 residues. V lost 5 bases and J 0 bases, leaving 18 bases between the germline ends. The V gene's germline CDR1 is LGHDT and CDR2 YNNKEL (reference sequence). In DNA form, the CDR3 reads TGTGCCAGCAGCGAAACTCCCAGGGACATTAGCACAGATACGCAGTATTTT. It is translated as CASSETPRDISTDTQYF.